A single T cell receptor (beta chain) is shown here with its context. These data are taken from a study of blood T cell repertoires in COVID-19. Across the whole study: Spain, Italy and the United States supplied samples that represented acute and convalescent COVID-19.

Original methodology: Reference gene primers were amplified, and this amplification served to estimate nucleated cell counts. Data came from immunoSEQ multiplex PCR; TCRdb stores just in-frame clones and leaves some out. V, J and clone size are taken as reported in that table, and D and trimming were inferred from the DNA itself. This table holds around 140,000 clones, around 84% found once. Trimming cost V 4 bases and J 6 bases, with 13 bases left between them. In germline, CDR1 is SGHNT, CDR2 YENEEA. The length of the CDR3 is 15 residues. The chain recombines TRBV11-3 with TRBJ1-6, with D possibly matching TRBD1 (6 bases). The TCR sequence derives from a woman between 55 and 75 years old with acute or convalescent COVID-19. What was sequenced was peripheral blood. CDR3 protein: CASSSRGTGNSPLHF. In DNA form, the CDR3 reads TGTGCCAGCAGCTCGAGGGGGACGGGTAATTCACCCCTCCACTTT.